What follows describes a single TCR beta chain. This entry belongs to a study of blood T cell repertoires in COVID-19. About the study: From the United States, Italy and Spain came samples of acute and convalescent COVID-19. T cells, B-cell-depleted T cells, or PBMCs provided the cDNA or gDNA that served as material.

The CDR3 spans 13 residues. Germline V gene data show CDR1 as SGHTA and CDR2 as FQGTGA. V lost 6 bases, J lost 10 bases, and 18 bases lay in between. TCRdb's table, derived via immunoSEQ multiplex PCR, lists solely in-frame clones and lacks some. The table includes about 190,000 clones, roughly four fifths detected once. This receptor was obtained from a woman in her thirties with acute or convalescent COVID-19. Sequencing was done on a sample of peripheral blood. The chain carries TRBV7-3 and TRBJ1-2; no clear D. The CDR3, as DNA: TGTGCCAGCAGTGCGACGACTATGGACCCCTACACCTTC. Its protein is CASSATTMDPYTF.